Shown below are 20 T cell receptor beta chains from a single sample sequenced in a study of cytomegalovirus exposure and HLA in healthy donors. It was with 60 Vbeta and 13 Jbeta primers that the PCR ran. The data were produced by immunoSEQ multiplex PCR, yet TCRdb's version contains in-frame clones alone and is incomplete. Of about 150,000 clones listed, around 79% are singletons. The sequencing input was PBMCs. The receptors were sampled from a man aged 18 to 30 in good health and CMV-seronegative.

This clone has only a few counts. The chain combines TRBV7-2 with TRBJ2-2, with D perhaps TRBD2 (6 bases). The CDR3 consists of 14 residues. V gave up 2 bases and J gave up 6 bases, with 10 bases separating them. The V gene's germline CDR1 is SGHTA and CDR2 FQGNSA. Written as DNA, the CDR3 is TGTGCCAGCAGCTTACGCGGGGACCCCGGGGAGCTGTTTTTT. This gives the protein CASSLRGDPGELFF.

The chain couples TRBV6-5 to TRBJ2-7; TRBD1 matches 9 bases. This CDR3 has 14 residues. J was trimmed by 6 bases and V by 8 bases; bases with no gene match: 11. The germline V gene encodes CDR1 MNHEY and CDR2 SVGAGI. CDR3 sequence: CASGMRGTGFEQYF. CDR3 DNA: TGTGCCAGCGGTATGAGGGGGACAGGGTTCGAGCAGTACTTC.

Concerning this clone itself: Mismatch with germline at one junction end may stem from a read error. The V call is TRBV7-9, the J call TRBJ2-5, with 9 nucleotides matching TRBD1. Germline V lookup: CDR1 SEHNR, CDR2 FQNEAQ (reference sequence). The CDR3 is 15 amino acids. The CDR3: CSSSPVTGGQETQYF. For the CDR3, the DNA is TGTTCCAGCAGCCCCGTGACAGGGGGGCAAGAGACCCAGTACTTC.

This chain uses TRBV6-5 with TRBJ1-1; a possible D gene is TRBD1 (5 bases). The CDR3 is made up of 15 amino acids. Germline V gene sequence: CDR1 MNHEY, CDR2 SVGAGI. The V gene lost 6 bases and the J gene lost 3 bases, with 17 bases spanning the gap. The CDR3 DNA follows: TGTGCCAGCAGCCTTCTAGGACACCTTGACACTGAAGCTTTCTTT. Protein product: CASSLLGHLDTEAFF.

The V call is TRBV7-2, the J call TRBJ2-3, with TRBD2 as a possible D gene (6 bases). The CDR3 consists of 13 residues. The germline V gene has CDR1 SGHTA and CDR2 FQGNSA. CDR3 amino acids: CPTPSESTDTQYF. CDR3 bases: TGTCCCACCCCTAGCGAAAGCACAGATACGCAGTATTTT.

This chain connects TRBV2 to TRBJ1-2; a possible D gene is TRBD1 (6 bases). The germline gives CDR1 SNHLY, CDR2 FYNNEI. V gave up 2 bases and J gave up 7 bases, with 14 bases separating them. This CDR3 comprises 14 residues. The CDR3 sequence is CASSETGTSFGYTF. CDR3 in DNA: TGTGCCAGCAGTGAAACAGGGACATCGTTTGGCTACACCTTC. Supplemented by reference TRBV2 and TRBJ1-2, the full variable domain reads EPEVTQTPSHQVTQMGQEVILRCVPISNHLYFYWYRQILGQKVEFLVSFYNNEISEKSEIFDDQFSVERPDGSNFTLKIRSTKLEDSAMYFCASSETGTSFGYTFGSGTRLTVV.

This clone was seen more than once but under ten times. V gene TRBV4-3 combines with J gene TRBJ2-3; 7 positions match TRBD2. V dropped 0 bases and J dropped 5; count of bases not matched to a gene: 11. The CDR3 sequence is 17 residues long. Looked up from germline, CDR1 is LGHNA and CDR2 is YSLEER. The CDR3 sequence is CASSQDRGGRRGDTQYF. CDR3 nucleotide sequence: TGCGCCAGCAGCCAAGATAGGGGCGGGAGACGGGGAGATACGCAGTATTTT.

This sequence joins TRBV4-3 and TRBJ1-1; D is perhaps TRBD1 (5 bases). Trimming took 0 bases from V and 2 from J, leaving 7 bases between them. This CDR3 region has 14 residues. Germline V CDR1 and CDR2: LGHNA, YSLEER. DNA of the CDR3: TGCGCCAGCAGCCAAGACGGGGGTAACACTGAAGCTTTCTTT. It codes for CASSQDGGNTEAFF.

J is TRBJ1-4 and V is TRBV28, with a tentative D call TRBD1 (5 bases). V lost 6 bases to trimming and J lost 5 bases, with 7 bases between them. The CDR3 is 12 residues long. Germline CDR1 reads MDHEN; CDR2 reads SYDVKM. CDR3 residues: CASRTVNEKLFF. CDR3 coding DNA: TGTGCCAGCAGGACAGTCAATGAAAAACTGTTTTTT. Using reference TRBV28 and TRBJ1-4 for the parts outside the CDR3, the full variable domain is DVKVTQSSRYLVKRTGEKVFLECVQDMDHENMFWYRQDPGLGLRLIYFSYDVKMKEKGDIPEGYSVSREKKERFSLILESASTNQTSMYLCASRTVNEKLFFGSGTQLSVL.

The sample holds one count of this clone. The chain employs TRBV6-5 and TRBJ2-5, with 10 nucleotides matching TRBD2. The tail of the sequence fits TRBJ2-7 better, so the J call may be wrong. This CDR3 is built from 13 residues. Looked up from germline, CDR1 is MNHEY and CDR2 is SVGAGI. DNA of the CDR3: TGTGCCAGCAGGCCTAGCGGGAGCTACGAGCAGTACTTC. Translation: CASRPSGSYEQYF.

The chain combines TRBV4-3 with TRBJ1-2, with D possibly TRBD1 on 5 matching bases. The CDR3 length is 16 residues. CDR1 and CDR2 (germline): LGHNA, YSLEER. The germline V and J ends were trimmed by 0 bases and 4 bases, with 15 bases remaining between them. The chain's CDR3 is CASSQDGALTLYGYTF. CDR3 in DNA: TGCGCCAGCAGCCAAGATGGGGCACTAACTCTCTATGGCTACACCTTC.

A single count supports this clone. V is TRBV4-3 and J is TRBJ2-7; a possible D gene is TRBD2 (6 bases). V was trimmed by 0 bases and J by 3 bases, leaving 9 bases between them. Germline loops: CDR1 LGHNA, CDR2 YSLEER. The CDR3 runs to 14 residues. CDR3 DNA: TGCGCCAGCAGCCAAGACCCCGGGAGCTACGAGCAGTACTTC. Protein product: CASSQDPGSYEQYF.

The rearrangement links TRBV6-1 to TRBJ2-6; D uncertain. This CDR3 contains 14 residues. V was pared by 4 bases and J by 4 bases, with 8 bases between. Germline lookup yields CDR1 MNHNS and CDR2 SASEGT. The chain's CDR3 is CASSVQTGANVLTF. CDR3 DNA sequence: TGTGCCAGCAGTGTCCAGACAGGGGCCAACGTCCTGACTTTC.

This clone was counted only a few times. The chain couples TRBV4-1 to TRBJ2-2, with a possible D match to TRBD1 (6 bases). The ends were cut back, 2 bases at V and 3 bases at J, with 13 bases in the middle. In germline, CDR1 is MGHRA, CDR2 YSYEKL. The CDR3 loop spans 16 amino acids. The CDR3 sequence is CASSQFSGAHTGELFF. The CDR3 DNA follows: TGCGCCAGCAGCCAATTCTCAGGGGCCCACACCGGGGAGCTGTTTTTT.

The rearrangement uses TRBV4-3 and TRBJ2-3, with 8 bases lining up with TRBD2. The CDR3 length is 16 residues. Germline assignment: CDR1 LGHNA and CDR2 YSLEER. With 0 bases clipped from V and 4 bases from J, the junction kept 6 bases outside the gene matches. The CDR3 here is CASSQDPSGSADTQYF. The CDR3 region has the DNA TGCGCCAGCAGCCAAGACCCTAGCGGGTCCGCAGATACGCAGTATTTT.

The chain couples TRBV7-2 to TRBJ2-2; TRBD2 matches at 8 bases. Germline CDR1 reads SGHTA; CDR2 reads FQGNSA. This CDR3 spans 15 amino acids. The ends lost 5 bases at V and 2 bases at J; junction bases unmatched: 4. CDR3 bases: TGTGCCAGCAGCCCGGGAGGGAGAAACACCGGGGAGCTGTTTTTT. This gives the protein CASSPGGRNTGELFF.

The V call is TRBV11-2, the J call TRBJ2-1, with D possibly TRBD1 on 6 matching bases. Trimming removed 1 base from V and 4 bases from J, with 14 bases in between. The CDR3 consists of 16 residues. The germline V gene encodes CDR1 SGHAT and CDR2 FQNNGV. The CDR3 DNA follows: TGTGCCAGCAGCTTAGCACCAAGGGGGATTTACAATGAGCAGTTCTTC. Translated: CASSLAPRGIYNEQFF. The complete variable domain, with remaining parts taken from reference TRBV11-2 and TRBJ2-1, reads EAGVAQSPRYKIIEKRQSVAFWCNPISGHATLYWYQQILGQGPKLLIQFQNNGVVDDSQLPKDRFSAERLKGVDSTLKIQPAKLEDSAVYLCASSLAPRGIYNEQFFGPGTRLTVL.

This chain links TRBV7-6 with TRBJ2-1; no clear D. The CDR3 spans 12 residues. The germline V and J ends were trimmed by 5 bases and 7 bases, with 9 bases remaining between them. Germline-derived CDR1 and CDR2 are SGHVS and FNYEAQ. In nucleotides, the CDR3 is TGTGCCAGCAGCCCTAACAGTAATGAGCAGTTCTTC. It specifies CASSPNSNEQFF.

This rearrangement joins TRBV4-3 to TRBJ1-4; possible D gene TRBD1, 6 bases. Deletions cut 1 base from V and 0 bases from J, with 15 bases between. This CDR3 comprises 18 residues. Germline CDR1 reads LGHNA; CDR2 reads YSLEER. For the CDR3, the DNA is TGCGCCAGCAGCCAAGCTTGGGGGCAGACCACAACTAATGAAAAACTGTTTTTT. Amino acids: CASSQAWGQTTTNEKLFF.

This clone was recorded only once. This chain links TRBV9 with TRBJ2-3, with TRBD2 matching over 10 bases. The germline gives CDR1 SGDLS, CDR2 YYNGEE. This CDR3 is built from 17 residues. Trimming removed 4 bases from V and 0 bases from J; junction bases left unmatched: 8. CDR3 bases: TGTGCCAGCAGCCCCGGTCTGACTAGCGGGAGCACAGATACGCAGTATTTT. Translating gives CASSPGLTSGSTDTQYF.